These T cell receptor beta chains were read from a single sample in a study of T cell responses to AZD1222 COVID-19 vaccine. Using immunoSEQ multiplex PCR, the repertoire was profiled, and TCRdb retains in-frame clones only, with some absent. The sample holds approximately 100,000 clones, roughly 89% seen once. The material was peripheral blood, obtained on day 0 of AZD1222 vaccination. The receptors derive from an adult in good health. Both conserved end residues are part of each CDR3. The D gene is left open where the match is weak. The size field is filled for only some rows; it gives once, few, many or a size class.

CDR3 protein	CDR3 DNA	CDR3 length	V gene	clone size	J gene	D gene
CASSLETGEYNEQFF	TGTGCCAGCAGCTTAGAGACAGGGGAGTACAATGAGCAGTTCTTC	15	TRBV11-2	.	TRBJ2-1	TRBD1
CASSPLTVYGYTF	TGTGCCAGCAGTCCCTTGACAGTATATGGCTACACCTTC	13	TRBV6-2/TRBV6-3	.	TRBJ1-2	.
CASRSRDTSYEQYF	TGTGCCAGCCGTTCTCGGGACACCTCCTACGAGCAGTACTTC	14	TRBV19	.	TRBJ2-7	.
CASSLLETQYF	TGCGCCAGCAGCTTGCTGGAGACCCAGTACTTC	11	TRBV5-1	.	TRBJ2-5	.
CAISVGGPGSSYNEQFF	TGTGCCATCAGTGTCGGCGGGCCCGGGAGCTCCTACAATGAGCAGTTCTTC	17	TRBV10-3	.	TRBJ2-1	.
CASSLKRGGLDEQFF	TGTGCCAGCAGCCTCAAGCGGGGGGGCCTGGATGAGCAGTTCTTC	15	TRBV7-3	.	TRBJ2-1	TRBD2
CASSQAYSRPSRGTEAFF	TGTGCCAGCAGCCAAGCTTACTCCCGGCCCTCCCGAGGTACTGAAGCTTTCTTT	18	TRBV3-1/TRBV3-2	.	TRBJ1-1	.
CANGTDKETQYF	TGTGCCAACGGGACGGACAAAGAGACCCAGTACTTC	12	TRBV6-5	.	TRBJ2-5	.
CAISETANNSPLHF	TGTGCCATCAGTGAAACAGCTAATAATTCACCCCTCCACTTT	14	TRBV10-3	.	TRBJ1-6	.
CASSRDRETQYF	TGTGCCAGCAGCCGGGACAGAGAGACCCAGTACTTC	12	TRBV2	.	TRBJ2-5	TRBD1
CASSFGATPADTIYF	TGCGCCAGCAGCTTCGGTGCCACCCCGGCGGACACCATATATTTT	15	TRBV5-1	.	TRBJ1-3	.
CASSPGLSRNTEAFF	TGTGCCAGCAGCCCGGGACTTTCAAGGAACACTGAAGCTTTCTTT	15	TRBV7-3	.	TRBJ1-1	.
CASSPRGASGGMRAYEQYF	TGCGCCAGCAGCCCCAGAGGGGCTAGCGGGGGAATGAGGGCCTACGAGCAGTACTTC	19	TRBV5-1	.	TRBJ2-7	TRBD2
CASRLGEAWETQYF	TGTGCCAGCAGACTAGGCGAGGCCTGGGAGACCCAGTACTTC	14	TRBV6-5	.	TRBJ2-5	.
CATSLLSATNEKLFF	TGTGCCACCAGCTTACTGTCTGCAACTAATGAAAAACTGTTTTTT	15	TRBV15	.	TRBJ1-4	.
CASSLTGGGSPLHF	TGTGCCAGCAGCCTGACAGGGGGAGGTTCACCCCTCCACTTT	14	TRBV3-1/TRBV3-2	.	TRBJ1-6	TRBD1
CASSFGQGRVGANVLTF	TGCGCCAGCAGCTTCGGACAGGGGAGAGTTGGGGCCAACGTCCTGACTTTC	17	TRBV5-1	.	TRBJ2-6	TRBD1
CASSRSYEQYF	TGTGCCAGCAGCAGATCCTACGAGCAGTACTTC	11	TRBV7-9	.	TRBJ2-7	.
CASSYGTGQGSNQPQHF	TGTGCCAGCAGTTACGGGACAGGTCAGGGATCCAATCAGCCCCAGCATTTT	17	TRBV27	.	TRBJ1-5	TRBD1
CASRSGGDTGELFF	TGCGCCAGCAGGTCGGGTGGAGACACCGGGGAGCTGTTTTTT	14	TRBV5-1	once	TRBJ2-2	.
CASSRDQGDGYGYTF	TGTGCCAGCAGTAGGGACCAGGGGGATGGCTATGGCTACACCTTC	15	TRBV6-2/TRBV6-3	once	TRBJ1-2	TRBD1
CASSFDGSYEQYF	TGTGCCAGCAGCTTTGACGGATCCTACGAGCAGTACTTC	13	TRBV5-6	.	TRBJ2-7	.
CATSALLATNTETFF	TGTGCCACCAGCGCCCTGCTAGCGACAAACACTGAAACTTTCTTT	15	TRBV15	.	TRBJ1-1	.
CASSVVRGGGAQYF	TGTGCCAGCAGCGTAGTGCGGGGGGGCGGGGCCCAGTACTTC	14	TRBV9	.	TRBJ2-5	TRBD2
CATSRGRQGNTEAFF	TGTGCCACCAGCAGAGGGAGACAGGGGAACACTGAAGCTTTCTTT	15	TRBV15	.	TRBJ1-1	TRBD1
CASSEWGGLQGGRAFF	TGTGCCAGCAGTGAATGGGGGGGACTTCAGGGAGGGAGAGCTTTCTTT	16	TRBV25-1	once	TRBJ1-1	.
CASSLRVGGTTDTQYF	TGTGCCAGCAGCTTGCGGGTCGGGGGGACCACAGATACGCAGTATTTT	16	TRBV5-4	.	TRBJ2-3	TRBD2
CASSLQAKSTGELFF	TGCGCCAGCAGCTTACAAGCGAAGTCTACCGGGGAGCTGTTTTTT	15	TRBV5-1	.	TRBJ2-2	.
CASSWDLGNTEAFF	TGTGCCAGCAGTTGGGACCTGGGGAACACTGAAGCTTTCTTT	14	TRBV5-4	.	TRBJ1-1	.
CASSKPGQWEKLFF	TGTGCCAGCAGTAAACCGGGACAATGGGAAAAACTGTTTTTT	14	TRBV25-1	.	TRBJ1-4	.
CASSLALVGSYGYTF	TGTGCCAGCAGCTTAGCGCTGGTCGGAAGCTATGGCTACACCTTC	15	TRBV7-2	.	TRBJ1-2	.
CASSTGQGNTIYF	TGTGCCAGTAGTACCGGACAGGGAAACACCATATATTTT	13	TRBV19	.	TRBJ1-3	.
CALDRPGSSGNTIYF	TGTGCCCTGGACCGCCCTGGTAGCTCTGGAAACACCATATATTTT	15	TRBV30	.	TRBJ1-3	.